The 21 T cell receptor beta chains presented below share a single source sample, sequenced in a study of shared clonotypes between healthy human individuals. The assay was immunoSEQ multiplex PCR, and TCRdb's table has in-frame clones only and misses some. The sample shows roughly 1 million clones, approximately 80% of them seen only once. The sequencing input was memory CD4+ T cells from PBMCs. The subset: CD45RA-negative fraction. The receptor source for this set is a man between 18 and 29 years old in good health. Some clones in this sample may be carry-over from other donors' samples.

This sequence joins TRBV6-5 and TRBJ1-2, with TRBD1 matching 8 bases. The CDR3 extends over 14 amino acids. V lost 4 bases and J lost 2; bases outside the gene matches: 3. The V gene's germline CDR1 is MNHEY and CDR2 SVGAGI. CDR3: CASSLDRANYGYTF. The CDR3 DNA follows: TGTGCCAGCAGTTTGGACAGGGCGAACTATGGCTACACCTTC.

V and J are TRBV4-1 and TRBJ1-5; no definite D call. The CDR3 has 17 residues. CDR1 and CDR2 from the germline V gene are MGHRA and YSYEKL. V gave up 0 bases and J gave up 0 bases, with 12 bases separating them. CDR3 protein: CASSQDGREHSNQPQHF. The CDR3 bases are TGCGCCAGCAGCCAAGATGGTCGGGAACATAGCAATCAGCCCCAGCATTTT.

This clone was detected ten times or more. The sample has other DNA sequences that encode this CDR3 too. The CDR3 here is CASSLGGGYEQYF. CDR3 nucleotide sequence: TGTGCCAGCAGCTTGGGAGGCGGCTACGAGCAGTACTTC. The chain recombines TRBV5-4 with TRBJ2-7; D unclear. The CDR3 runs to 13 residues. From germline, CDR1 is SGHNT and CDR2 YYREEE (reference sequence). The V gene lost 0 bases and the J gene lost 3 bases, with 7 bases spanning the gap.

Comment on this clone: Possible read error: a much larger clone is one base away. The chain joins TRBV5-5 to TRBJ2-1; D gene uncertain. The CDR3 runs to 16 residues. Germline V CDR1 and CDR2: SGHKS, YYEKEE (reference sequence). V was trimmed by 2 bases and J by 0 bases, leaving 12 bases between them. As DNA, the CDR3 is TGTGCCAGCAGCTTAGGTCTAGTGGTCTCCTACAATGAGCAGTTCTTC. The encoded protein is CASSLGLVVSYNEQFF.

The genes are TRBV5-6 and TRBJ2-7; TRBD1 or TRBD2 may be the D gene (5 bases each). Trimming removed 4 bases from V and 4 bases from J, with 12 bases in between. Germline V gene data show CDR1 as SGHDT and CDR2 as YYEEEE. The CDR3 has 13 amino acids. The CDR3 DNA reads TGTGCCAGCAGCGTCCGGGGCAGGTACGAGCAGTACTTC. Translation gives CASSVRGRYEQYF. The variable domain in full, with the rest retrieved from reference TRBV5-6 and TRBJ2-7, is DAGVTQSPTHLIKTRGQQVTLRCSPKSGHDTVSWYQQALGQGPQFIFQYYEEEERQRGNFPDRFSGHQFPNYSSELNVNALLLGDSALYLCASSVRGRYEQYFGPGTRLTVT.

The rearrangement joins TRBV29-1 to TRBJ2-1; 7 bases are a match to TRBD1. There are 22 residues in the CDR3. Losses at the gene ends were 7 bases for V and 8 bases for J; bases not matched to a gene: 38. CDR1 and CDR2 (germline): SQVTM, ANQGSEA. CDR3 loop: CSAETVYQTGTEEAALGDEQFF. The CDR3 bases are TGCAGCGCCGAAACCGTTTACCAGACCGGGACAGAAGAAGCGGCTTTGGGGGATGAGCAGTTCTTC.

In this sample, this clone turned up once. The chain links TRBV15 to TRBJ2-1; 14 bases agree with TRBD2. Trimming at V came to 1 base and at J to 2 bases, leaving 1 base not matched to a gene. This CDR3 spans 17 amino acids. The germline V gene has CDR1 LNHNV and CDR2 YYDKDF (reference sequence). The CDR3 reads CATSRGGLAGAYNEQFF. The DNA of the CDR3 is TGTGCCACCAGCAGAGGGGGACTAGCGGGGGCCTACAATGAGCAGTTCTTC.

The chain carries TRBV5-1 and TRBJ1-4, with D perhaps matching TRBD1 (5 bases). The CDR3 runs 17 residues. V lost 3 bases, J lost 2 bases, and 17 bases lay in between. Germline assignment: CDR1 SGHRS and CDR2 YFSETQ. The CDR3 region is CASSWGKGLGTNEKLFF. CDR3 bases: TGCGCCAGCAGCTGGGGGAAGGGGCTTGGGACTAATGAAAAACTGTTTTTT.

V usage is TRBV5-1 and J usage is TRBJ2-5, with D tentatively TRBD2 (5 bases). The CDR3 has 17 amino acids. V lost 0 bases and J 4 bases, leaving 19 bases between the germline ends. Germline V lookup: CDR1 SGHRS, CDR2 YFSETQ. The CDR3 nucleotides read TGCGCCAGCAGCTTGGCCACAAGAGGGTGGGTGAGAGAGACCCAGTACTTC. This translates into CASSLATRGWVRETQYF.

Turning to this clone: The same CDR3 is also encoded by other DNA sequences in this sample. The rearrangement joins TRBV15 to TRBJ2-3; TRBD2 is a possible D gene (6 bases). V shed 0 bases and J shed 0 bases, with 7 bases lying between them. Looked up from germline, CDR1 is LNHNV and CDR2 is YYDKDF (reference sequence). CDR3 length: 15 residues. This CDR3 reads CATSREAGSTDTQYF. CDR3 in DNA: TGTGCCACCAGCAGAGAGGCGGGAAGCACAGATACGCAGTATTTT. The variable domain in full, with the rest retrieved from reference TRBV15 and TRBJ2-3, is DAMVIQNPRYQVTQFGKPVTLSCSQTLNHNVMYWYQQKSSQAPKLLFHYYDKDFNNEADTPDNFQSRRPNTSFCFLDIRSPGLGDTAMYLCATSREAGSTDTQYFGPGTRLTVL.

The sample holds one count of this clone. This chain uses TRBV18 with TRBJ1-1, with D tentatively TRBD1 (6 bases). The ends were cut back, 3 bases at V and 7 bases at J, with 15 bases in the middle. Per germline, CDR1 KGHSH and CDR2 LQKENI. The CDR3 loop spans 14 amino acids. As DNA, the CDR3 is TGTGCCAGCTCACCGGGCTTAGGGGGGGATGAAGCTTTCTTT. It translates to CASSPGLGGDEAFF.

This chain uses TRBV4-2 with TRBJ2-4; 12 bases align to TRBD2. This CDR3 contains 19 residues. Germline CDR1 and CDR2: LGHNA and YNFKEQ. V trimming: 0 bases; J trimming: 0 bases; junction bases outside the gene matches: 6. The CDR3 DNA sequence: TGTGCCAGCAGCCAAGAGGCACTAGCGGGAGGCCCAGCCAAAAACATTCAGTACTTC. This translates into CASSQEALAGGPAKNIQYF.

The chain recombines TRBV11-3 with TRBJ2-1, with no clear D. The CDR3 is 16 amino acids. Germline loops: CDR1 SGHNT, CDR2 YENEEA. Trimming stripped 5 bases from V and 0 bases from J, with 14 bases between. CDR3 DNA sequence: TGTGCCAGCAGCCGGTCGGGCGGAAGCTCCTACAATGAGCAGTTCTTC. As protein: CASSRSGGSSYNEQFF.

The genes are TRBV30 and TRBJ2-1; D perhaps matches TRBD2 (5 bases). Per germline, CDR1 GTSNPN and CDR2 SVGIG (reference sequence). The CDR3 has 12 amino acids. Trimming removed 5 bases from V and 3 bases from J, with 8 bases in between. The chain's CDR3 is CAWRGFYNEQFF. In nucleotides, the CDR3 is TGTGCCTGGCGGGGATTCTACAATGAGCAGTTCTTC.

This chain links TRBV11-3 with TRBJ2-7; perhaps TRBD1 as D (6 bases). Germline lookup yields CDR1 SGHNT and CDR2 YENEEA. V dropped 4 bases and J dropped 2 bases, with 12 bases sitting between them. CDR3 size: 14 residues. The CDR3 DNA reads as TGTGCCAGCAGCTCCGGGACATACCCCTACGAGCAGTACTTC. Its protein product is CASSSGTYPYEQYF.

This chain links TRBV5-1 with TRBJ2-2; 7 positions agree with TRBD1. The germline CDR1 and CDR2 sequences are SGHRS and YFSETQ. Trimming removed 4 bases from V and 6 bases from J; junction bases left unmatched: 6. There are 14 residues in the CDR3. This CDR3 is CASSTTGSAGELFF. The CDR3 DNA reads as TGCGCCAGCAGCACGACAGGGTCGGCCGGGGAGCTGTTTTTT.

CDR3 sequence (DNA): TGCGCCAGCAGCAGGGGACAGGGGGTTAACACCGGGGAGCTGTTTTTT. Translating gives CASSRGQGVNTGELFF. V is TRBV5-1 and J is TRBJ2-2, with 11 bases matching TRBD1. This CDR3 has 16 residues. Germline CDR1 is SGHRS and CDR2 is YFSETQ. Losses at the gene ends were 4 bases for V and 2 bases for J; bases not matched to a gene: 4.

The chain uses TRBV7-3 and TRBJ2-5, with 8 positions matching TRBD2. The CDR3 contains 18 residues. Trimming cost V 4 bases and J 5 bases; bases outside gene matches: 18. Germline V lookup: CDR1 SGHTA, CDR2 FQGTGA. CDR3 nucleotide sequence: TGTGCCAGCAGCTCCCAAAGCTCAGTCGCGGGAGGCCCGGAGACCCAGTACTTC. It specifies CASSSQSSVAGGPETQYF.

The chain links TRBV19 to TRBJ1-2; the D is unclear. Trimming left V 4 bases short and J 5 bases short, with 8 bases between. The CDR3 extends over 12 amino acids. The germline V gene encodes CDR1 LNHDA and CDR2 SQIVND (reference sequence). The CDR3 here is CASSTQAYGYTF. CDR3 sequence (DNA): TGTGCCAGTAGTACGCAGGCTTATGGCTACACCTTC.

The rearrangement uses TRBV15 and TRBJ2-5; D is unresolved. Trimming left V 2 bases short and J 3 bases short, with 13 bases between. Germline CDR1 is LNHNV and CDR2 is YYDKDF (reference sequence). This CDR3 has 15 amino acids. In DNA form, the CDR3 reads TGTGCCACCAGCAGAAACCCCCCTAAGGAAGAGACCCAGTACTTC. It yields the protein CATSRNPPKEETQYF.

The chain carries TRBV5-4 and TRBJ2-6; no clear D gene. Trimming cost V 1 base and J 0 bases, with 5 bases left between them. This CDR3 region has 15 residues. CDR1 and CDR2 (germline): SGHNT, YYREEE (reference sequence). CDR3 nucleotides: TGTGCCAGCAGCTTGCTTAGCTCTGGGGCCAACGTCCTGACTTTC. Protein product: CASSLLSSGANVLTF.